This TCR beta chain originates from a study of T cell repertoires in cytomegalovirus infection. Background on the study: Alongside well-studied HLA-B-restricted CMV epitopes, recently identified HLA-C-restricted CMV epitopes were also used. Shared public TCR beta signatures pointed to both CMV infection and a matching HLA type.

From germline, CDR1 is SEHNR and CDR2 FQNEAQ (reference sequence). This CDR3 has 13 residues. Trimming pared 3 bases from V and 3 bases from J, leaving 9 bases between. Overall study results and limits: HLA-C-restricted CMV-specific TCR beta clonotypes prevailed in the ex vivo response. Accumulated public TCR beta family frequency recognized individuals carrying CMV together with the relevant HLA.

TCRdb re-analysed the reads in MiXCR, keeping a single row per CDR3 protein. The profile covers 95,000 to 120,000 distinct CDR3 sequences, with 30% appearing a single time and 41% taken by the ten largest. This clonotype was picked up a small number of times. Its specificity is unknown. The specimen was CD8+ T cells from cultured PBMCs, collected from culture after CMV antigen stimulation. This sequence joins TRBV7-9 and TRBJ2-7; D uncertain. This sequence originates from a human donor in good health (CMV status not recorded). Some clones in this sample may be carry-over from other donors' samples. The DNA of the CDR3 is TGTGCCAGCAGCTTCGACCGACACTACGAGCAGTACTTC. This encodes CASSFDRHYEQYF.